This TCR beta chain was identified in a study of cytomegalovirus exposure and HLA in healthy donors. PCR amplification relied on 60 Vbeta primers (plus 13 Jbeta primers). Sequencing used immunoSEQ multiplex PCR; TCRdb keeps in-frame clones, though not all of them. The sample carries some 74,000 clones, around three quarters recorded once. Input material: PBMCs. The sequence derives from a male donor in good health and CMV-seronegative.

This chain's CDR3 is CATLGGVRVFGANVLTF. In DNA form, the CDR3 reads TGTGCCACCCTAGGTGGAGTCCGGGTCTTTGGGGCCAACGTCCTGACTTTC. The genes are TRBV11-2 and TRBJ2-6, with unresolved D. The CDR3 runs to 17 residues. The germline gives CDR1 SGHAT, CDR2 FQNNGV. The V end was cut by 10 bases, the J end by 3 bases, with 22 bases between.